The 5 T cell receptor beta chains reported below all come from one sample, sequenced in a study of OX40 agonist ivuxolimab in advanced cancers. Assay used: immunoSEQ multiplex PCR; TCRdb lists only in-frame clones, some missing. The data hold roughly 60,000 clones, with less than 90% observed a single time. The sample consisted of CD4+ or CD8+ T cells sorted from blood, taken in a trial of the OX40 agonist ivuxolimab. The receptors were sampled from an adult with an advanced solid tumor such as melanoma, head and neck, liver or kidney cancer.

The V and J genes are TRBV29-1 and TRBJ1-1, with D possibly being TRBD1 (6 bases). From germline, CDR1 is SQVTM and CDR2 ANQGSEA. The CDR3 consists of 11 residues. Trimming removed 6 bases from V and 9 bases from J, with 14 bases in between. CDR3 bases: TGCAGCGTGGGGGGGCAGGGCAAAGCTTTCTTT. Translated, it gives CSVGGQGKAFF.

This clone showed up just a few times. V usage is TRBV6-6 and J usage is TRBJ2-5; 7 bases match TRBD2. The CDR3 is 16 amino acids. The V and J ends lost 3 bases and 2 bases, in that order; junction bases with no gene match: 9. Germline loops: CDR1 MNHNY, CDR2 SVGAGI (reference sequence). The CDR3 is CASSYPGGSGQETQYF. The CDR3, as DNA: TGTGCCAGCAGTTATCCCGGTGGTAGCGGGCAAGAGACCCAGTACTTC.

This chain joins TRBV6-6 and TRBJ2-5, with 8 positions matching TRBD1. The CDR3 runs to 14 residues. With V trimmed by 5 bases and J by 2 bases, 4 bases remained unmatched. Germline values: CDR1 MNHNY, CDR2 SVGAGI (reference sequence). The CDR3 DNA sequence: TGTGCCAGCAGTCGCGGGACAGGACAAGAGACCCAGTACTTC. Protein sequence: CASSRGTGQETQYF.

The CDR3 loop reads CASSLIPSNYGYTF. Here the CDR3 DNA reads TGTGCCAGCAGTTTAATACCCAGTAACTATGGCTACACCTTC. This rearrangement joins TRBV28 to TRBJ1-2; D unclear. The CDR3 is 14 residues long. V was shortened by 2 bases and J by 1 base, with 8 bases between the two germline ends. The V gene's germline CDR1 is MDHEN and CDR2 SYDVKM.

This chain uses TRBV18 with TRBJ2-7; 8 bases are a match to TRBD2. The junction had 10 bases not matched to a gene; V was cut back by 4 bases and J by 5 bases. The germline gives CDR1 KGHSH, CDR2 LQKENI. The CDR3 runs to 15 residues. Here the CDR3 reads CASSQTTGGANEQYF. CDR3 nucleotides: TGTGCCAGCTCACAGACCACGGGGGGGGCGAACGAGCAGTACTTC.